The rows below give T cell receptor beta chains drawn from one sample of a study of blood T cell repertoires in COVID-19. Some clones are missing from TCRdb's copy, which holds only in-frame ones; the method was immunoSEQ multiplex PCR. The sample contains some 79,000 clones, more than 85% of which appear only once. Sequenced material: peripheral blood. Receptor source: a man between 65 and 80 years old with active or convalescent COVID-19. The CDR3 runs from the conserved cysteine through the conserved F or W. Each record gives: CDR3 length, V gene, J gene, CDR3 protein.

13	TRBV29-1	TRBJ1-1	CSVFLTVNTEAFF
18	TRBV19	TRBJ2-1	CASSMISRGGSPTNEQFF
12	TRBV19	TRBJ1-2	CASSRDGYGYTF
15	TRBV7-2	TRBJ1-6	CASSLTGGPNSPLHF
14	TRBV19	TRBJ1-1	CASSIGQGNTEAFF
12	TRBV5-5	TRBJ1-1	CASSLARGEAFF
14	TRBV7-2	TRBJ1-5	CASSLEGGDQPQHF
16	TRBV7-2	TRBJ1-2	CASSLAGAKRNYGYTF
13	TRBV11-2	TRBJ2-3	CATAGASTDTQYF
13	TRBV6-5	TRBJ1-3	CGGTGPSGNTIYF
14	TRBV30	TRBJ1-1	CAWDQYRENTEAFF
15	TRBV3-1/TRBV3-2	TRBJ2-5	CASSQRSGSTETQYF
15	TRBV2	TRBJ2-5	CASSGIRGYQETQYF
13	TRBV6-1	TRBJ2-3	CASSDPGLDTQYF
14	TRBV6-6	TRBJ2-7	CASRGQEEAYEQYF
13	TRBV29-1	TRBJ1-1	CSVRTGPRAEAFF